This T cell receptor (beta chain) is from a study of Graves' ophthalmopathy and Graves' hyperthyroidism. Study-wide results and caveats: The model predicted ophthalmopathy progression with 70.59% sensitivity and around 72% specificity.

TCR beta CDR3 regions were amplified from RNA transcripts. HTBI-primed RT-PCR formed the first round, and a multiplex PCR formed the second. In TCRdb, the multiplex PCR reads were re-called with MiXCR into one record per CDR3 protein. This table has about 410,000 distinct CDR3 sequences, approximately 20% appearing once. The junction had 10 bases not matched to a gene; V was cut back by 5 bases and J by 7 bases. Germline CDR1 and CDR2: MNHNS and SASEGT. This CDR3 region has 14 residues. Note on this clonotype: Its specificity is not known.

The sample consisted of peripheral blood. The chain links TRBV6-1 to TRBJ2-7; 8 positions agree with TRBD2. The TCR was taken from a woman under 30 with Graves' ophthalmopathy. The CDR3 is CASSRAGDTKEQYF. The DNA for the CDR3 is TGTGCCAGCAGTAGAGCGGGAGATACGAAGGAGCAGTACTTC.